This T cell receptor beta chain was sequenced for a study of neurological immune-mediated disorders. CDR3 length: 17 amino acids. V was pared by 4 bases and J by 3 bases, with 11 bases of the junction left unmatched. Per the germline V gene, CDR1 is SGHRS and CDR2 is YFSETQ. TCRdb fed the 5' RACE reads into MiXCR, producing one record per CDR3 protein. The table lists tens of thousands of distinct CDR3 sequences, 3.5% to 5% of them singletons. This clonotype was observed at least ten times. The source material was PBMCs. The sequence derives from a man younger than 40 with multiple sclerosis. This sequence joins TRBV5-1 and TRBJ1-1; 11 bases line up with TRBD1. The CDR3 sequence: CASSPWTGGAVDTEAFF. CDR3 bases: TGCGCCAGCAGCCCCTGGACAGGGGGCGCGGTGGACACTGAAGCTTTCTTT.